Listed below are T cell receptor beta chains from one sample, sequenced in a study of T cell responses to AZD1222 COVID-19 vaccine. The assay was immunoSEQ multiplex PCR, and TCRdb's table has in-frame clones only and misses some. This table holds around 60,000 clones, around nine tenths found once. The sample here was peripheral blood, taken on day 0 of AZD1222 vaccination. The source is an adult in good health. The CDR3 runs from the conserved cysteine through the conserved F or W. Each record gives: J gene, V gene, CDR3 protein.

TRBJ1-5 | TRBV19 | CASSRMGEGNQPQHF
TRBJ1-4 | TRBV29-1 | CSVRQGAGEKLFF
TRBJ2-3 | TRBV2 | CASSGSGTSGATDTQYF
TRBJ2-7 | TRBV2 | CASGPLAGVSYEQYF
TRBJ2-2 | TRBV27 | CASRTSEGTGELFF
TRBJ1-4 | TRBV5-1 | CASRTGINEKLFF
TRBJ2-5 | TRBV5-1 | CASSGQGVRQETQYF
TRBJ1-5 | TRBV18 | CASSLSGQSQPQHF
TRBJ1-5 | TRBV12-3/TRBV12-4 | CASSLLPRQPQHF
TRBJ1-4 | TRBV7-9 | CASSVGQGSEKLFF
TRBJ1-5 | TRBV27 | CASKRTGLSNQPQHF
TRBJ2-7 | TRBV11-2 | CASSLVGLRSEQYF